Listed here are 31 T cell receptor beta chains from one sample, sequenced in a study of OX40 agonist ivuxolimab in advanced cancers. Profiling relied on immunoSEQ multiplex PCR, and the TCRdb table lists in-frame clones only, not all of them. The table records around 76,000 clones, 70% to 90% of them present only once. The specimen comprised CD4+ or CD8+ T cells sorted from blood, sampled in a trial of the OX40 agonist ivuxolimab. These receptors originate from an adult with an advanced solid tumor such as melanoma, head and neck, liver or kidney cancer.

In its sample, this clone is medium-sized (0.01 to 0.1%). The rearrangement joins TRBV6-1 to TRBJ1-6; 7 nucleotides agree with TRBD1. J was trimmed by 14 bases and V by 7 bases; bases with no gene match: 17. The CDR3 is made up of 15 amino acids. The germline gives CDR1 MNHNS, CDR2 SASEGT. The CDR3, as DNA: TGTGCCAGCACCGCAGGGGGGTCTGTCTGGGCGACCCTCCACTTT. Amino acid sequence: CASTAGGSVWATLHF.

The chain uses TRBV30 and TRBJ1-6, with no clear D. Germline V gives CDR1 GTSNPN, CDR2 SVGIG (reference sequence). The CDR3 is made up of 15 amino acids. CDR3 loop: CALIEVAVYNSPLHF. The CDR3 DNA sequence: TGTGCTTTGATAGAGGTCGCCGTTTATAATTCACCCCTCCACTTT.

The chain uses TRBV2 and TRBJ1-2; D unresolved. From germline, CDR1 is SNHLY and CDR2 FYNNEI. CDR3 length equals 14 residues. V lost 4 bases and J 7 bases, leaving 16 bases between the germline ends. Written as DNA, the CDR3 is TGTGCCAGCAGTGTAGTCGTCGAGCAGACTGGCTACACCTTC. Its translation: CASSVVVEQTGYTF. Looking up the rest from reference TRBV2 and TRBJ1-2 gives the full variable domain: EPEVTQTPSHQVTQMGQEVILRCVPISNHLYFYWYRQILGQKVEFLVSFYNNEISEKSEIFDDQFSVERPDGSNFTLKIRSTKLEDSAMYFCASSVVVEQTGYTFGSGTRLTVV.

The rearrangement uses TRBV25-1 and TRBJ1-2; 7 nucleotides agree with TRBD1. After removal of 5 bases from V and 4 bases from J, the junction contained 4 bases not matched to a gene. Germline V gives CDR1 MGHDK, CDR2 SYGVNS. The CDR3 length is 13 residues. The DNA for the CDR3 is TGTGCCAGCAGTACTCGGACAGGCTATGGCTACACCTTC. Translating gives CASSTRTGYGYTF.

The chain has TRBV30 and TRBJ2-1; no firm D call. V was shortened by 0 bases and J by 8 bases, with 5 bases between the two germline ends. CDR3 size: 11 residues. Germline CDR1 GTSNPN, CDR2 SVGIG (reference sequence). In nucleotides, the CDR3 is TGTGCCTGGAGTGTACTGGATGAGCAGTTCTTC. Translating it yields CAWSVLDEQFF.

The chain is built from TRBV14 and TRBJ2-7; unclear D gene. The CDR3 runs 11 residues. Trimming removed 4 bases at V and 7 bases at J, with 8 bases between. Germline loops: CDR1 SGHDN, CDR2 FVKESK. CDR3 in DNA: TGTGCCAGCAGCCGTGGTTGGGAGCAGTACTTC. Translating gives CASSRGWEQYF.

In this sample, this clone turned up a few times. J is TRBJ1-1 and V is TRBV5-6; perhaps TRBD1 as D (5 bases). The germline V gene has CDR1 SGHDT and CDR2 YYEEEE. V was shortened by 4 bases and J by 11 bases, with 18 bases between the two germline ends. This CDR3 is built from 13 residues. CDR3 bases: TGTGCCAGCAGCGACTTGGCAGGAGGGGCGGCTTTCTTT. Amino acids: CASSDLAGGAAFF.

The V and J genes are TRBV4-2 and TRBJ2-1; 7 nucleotides align to TRBD1. The CDR3 has 14 amino acids. After removal of 1 base from V and 3 bases from J, the junction contained 0 bases not matched to a gene. Germline CDR1 is LGHNA and CDR2 is YNFKEQ. CDR3 loop: CASSQGQGYNEQFF. The CDR3 nucleotides read TGTGCCAGCAGCCAAGGACAGGGCTACAATGAGCAGTTCTTC.

The chain recombines TRBV7-3 with TRBJ2-3, with TRBD2 matching 14 bases. The ends lost 5 bases at V and 6 bases at J; junction bases unmatched: 4. The CDR3 has 15 residues. Looked up from germline, CDR1 is SGHTA and CDR2 is FQGTGA. CDR3 protein: CASSRTSGGIDTQYF. In DNA form, the CDR3 reads TGTGCCAGCAGCCGGACTAGCGGGGGGATTGATACGCAGTATTTT.

This rearrangement joins TRBV27 to TRBJ2-2; D is uncertain. CDR1 is MNHEY, CDR2 SMNVEV, per germline (reference sequence). V lost 8 bases and J lost 7, with 14 bases in between. This CDR3 has 13 residues. The CDR3 DNA sequence: TGTGCCAGCGGTCTCGTCGGAAACGGGGAGCTGTTTTTT. Amino acid sequence: CASGLVGNGELFF.

This clone was seen just once. The CDR3 nucleotides read TGTGCCAGCAGTGTAAGGCAGGGAGAGACCCAGTACTTC. This codes for CASSVRQGETQYF. The V call is TRBV2, the J call TRBJ2-5, with TRBD1 as a possible D gene (5 bases). The CDR3 has 13 residues. Germline CDR1 reads SNHLY; CDR2 reads FYNNEI. Trimming left V 4 bases short and J 4 bases short, with 10 bases between.

This clone was observed a single time. This chain connects TRBV29-1 to TRBJ1-2; 7 bases fit TRBD1. Germline V gene data show CDR1 as SQVTM and CDR2 as ANQGSEA. With 4 bases clipped from V and 4 bases from J, the junction kept 15 bases outside the gene matches. The CDR3 totals 16 residues. The CDR3 loop reads CSVAVETGLGSYGYTF. CDR3 nucleotides: TGCAGCGTTGCGGTTGAGACAGGGCTTGGGAGCTATGGCTACACCTTC.

The chain has TRBV11-2 and TRBJ2-7; D is uncertain. The CDR3 totals 13 residues. With 4 bases removed from V and 2 bases from J, the gap between germline ends came to 9 bases. From germline, CDR1 is SGHAT and CDR2 FQNNGV. In DNA form, the CDR3 reads TGTGCCAGCAGCTCACCGAAGACCTACGAGCAGTACTTC. Translation gives CASSSPKTYEQYF.

The chain recombines TRBV12-5 with TRBJ2-1; 10 bases fit TRBD2. Trimming removed 2 bases from V and 2 bases from J; junction bases left unmatched: 6. The CDR3 loop spans 17 amino acids. Germline CDR1 reads LGHNT; CDR2 reads FRNRAP. CDR3 sequence (DNA): TGTGCTAGTGGTTTGCGGCTAGCGGGGGCTGCCTACAATGAGCAGTTCTTC. Protein sequence: CASGLRLAGAAYNEQFF.

The genes are TRBV2 and TRBJ2-3, with D unclear. V lost 5 bases to trimming and J lost 1 base, with 7 bases between them. This CDR3 contains 13 residues. The germline V gene encodes CDR1 SNHLY and CDR2 FYNNEI. CDR3 amino acids: CASSLGGTDTQYF. The DNA for the CDR3 is TGTGCCAGCAGTCTCGGCGGCACAGATACGCAGTATTTT. Full variable domain (remainder filled in from reference TRBV2 and TRBJ2-3): EPEVTQTPSHQVTQMGQEVILRCVPISNHLYFYWYRQILGQKVEFLVSFYNNEISEKSEIFDDQFSVERPDGSNFTLKIRSTKLEDSAMYFCASSLGGTDTQYFGPGTRLTVL.

DNA of the CDR3: TGCGCCAGCAGCATTAGCGGGGCTGCAGGGGAGACCCAGTACTTC. Its translation: CASSISGAAGETQYF. This chain links TRBV5-1 with TRBJ2-5; 8 bases align to TRBD2. The length of the CDR3 is 15 residues. CDR1 and CDR2 (germline): SGHRS, YFSETQ. The V and J ends lost 4 bases and 5 bases, in that order; junction bases with no gene match: 10.

The rearrangement joins TRBV7-9 to TRBJ2-5; D possibly matches TRBD1 or TRBD2 (6 bases each). This CDR3 comprises 14 residues. The germline CDR1 and CDR2 sequences are SEHNR and FQNEAQ (reference sequence). V was clipped by 3 bases and J by 5 bases, with 13 bases between them. The CDR3 DNA reads TGTGCCAGCAGCTTTTACAGGGAGGCGGAGACCCAGTACTTC. Its protein product is CASSFYREAETQYF.

V is TRBV9 and J is TRBJ2-7; tentatively, D is TRBD1 or TRBD2 (5 bases each). Germline lookup yields CDR1 SGDLS and CDR2 YYNGEE. The CDR3 runs 12 residues. Trimming took off 4 bases at V and 8 bases at J, with 13 bases between the two ends. The CDR3 region is CASSRGGPQQYF. CDR3 DNA: TGTGCCAGCAGCCGGGGCGGGCCGCAGCAGTACTTC.

The chain employs TRBV5-5 and TRBJ2-2; TRBD1 matches 10 bases. The junction had 3 bases not matched to a gene; V was cut back by 1 base and J by 6 bases. This CDR3 is built from 15 residues. Germline V CDR1 and CDR2: SGHKS, YYEKEE (reference sequence). CDR3 protein: CASSLWGTGAGELFF. The DNA for the CDR3 is TGTGCCAGCAGCTTGTGGGGGACAGGGGCCGGGGAGCTGTTTTTT.

The gene calls are TRBV6-5 and TRBJ1-5, with D possibly TRBD1 on 5 matching bases. Germline CDR1 reads MNHEY; CDR2 reads SVGAGI. This CDR3 is 12 amino acids long. Trimming removed 7 bases from V and 16 bases from J, with 20 bases in between. The CDR3 loop is CASTSGTALIHF. CDR3 sequence (DNA): TGTGCCAGCACCTCAGGGACGGCTCTAATCCATTTT.

This clone turned up a few times. The rearrangement links TRBV4-2 to TRBJ2-7; tentatively, D is TRBD1 (6 bases). Germline V gene sequence: CDR1 LGHNA, CDR2 YNFKEQ. The CDR3 runs to 13 residues. V was shortened by 4 bases and J by 6 bases, with 13 bases between the two germline ends. The CDR3 region has the DNA TGTGCCAGCAGCCCAGGGGCTAGCACCGAGCAGTACTTC. Protein product: CASSPGASTEQYF.

J is TRBJ1-1 and V is TRBV4-2; tentative D call: TRBD1 (6 bases). Germline-derived CDR1 and CDR2 are LGHNA and YNFKEQ. This CDR3 spans 15 amino acids. V was cut by 0 bases and J by 0 bases, with 8 bases left in between. CDR3 region: CASSQEGTLNTEAFF. CDR3 coding DNA: TGTGCCAGCAGCCAAGAGGGGACACTGAACACTGAAGCTTTCTTT.

V usage is TRBV5-6 and J usage is TRBJ2-2; D is possibly TRBD2 (5 bases). Trimming cost V 4 bases and J 3 bases, with 16 bases left between them. CDR1 and CDR2 from the germline V gene are SGHDT and YYEEEE. CDR3 length: 16 amino acids. DNA of the CDR3: TGTGCCAGCAGCGGCGATGCGGGCCGGGACACCGGGGAGCTGTTTTTT. This sequence encodes CASSGDAGRDTGELFF.

The rearrangement uses TRBV9 and TRBJ2-2, with D possibly TRBD2 on 5 matching bases. CDR1 and CDR2 from the germline V gene are SGDLS and YYNGEE. This CDR3 has 16 amino acids. Deletions cut 0 bases from V and 4 bases from J, with 13 bases between. For the CDR3, the DNA is TGTGCCAGCAGCGTAGCGGAGGCCGACCGCACCGGGGAGCTGTTTTTT. Translation: CASSVAEADRTGELFF.

The rearrangement uses TRBV7-2 and TRBJ1-4, with unresolved D. This CDR3 comprises 14 residues. Per the germline V gene, CDR1 is SGHTA and CDR2 is FQGNSA. Trimming took off 3 bases at V and 8 bases at J, with 13 bases between the two ends. The CDR3 is CASSLGPVREKLFF. The CDR3 nucleotides are TGTGCCAGCAGCTTGGGCCCGGTTAGGGAAAAACTGTTTTTT.

The chain links TRBV11-1 to TRBJ2-3; D gene uncertain. The germline V and J ends were trimmed by 5 bases and 1 base, with 7 bases remaining between them. Germline V gives CDR1 SGHAT, CDR2 FQDESV (reference sequence). The CDR3 runs to 13 residues. In DNA, the CDR3 is TGTGCCAGCAGCCTCGGCCGCACAGATACGCAGTATTTT. It encodes CASSLGRTDTQYF.

The chain recombines TRBV5-6 with TRBJ1-3; D is perhaps TRBD1 (5 bases). V was clipped by 3 bases and J by 0 bases, with 10 bases between them. The germline V gene has CDR1 SGHDT and CDR2 YYEEEE. This CDR3 comprises 15 residues. For the CDR3, the DNA is TGTGCCAGCAGCTGGGGGACGCACTCTGGAAACACCATATATTTT. Translated, it gives CASSWGTHSGNTIYF. Variable domain in full (rest from reference TRBV5-6 and TRBJ1-3): DAGVTQSPTHLIKTRGQQVTLRCSPKSGHDTVSWYQQALGQGPQFIFQYYEEEERQRGNFPDRFSGHQFPNYSSELNVNALLLGDSALYLCASSWGTHSGNTIYFGEGSWLTVV.

The table lists this clone with a count of one. J is TRBJ2-5 and V is TRBV5-1; D gene ambiguous. Looked up from germline, CDR1 is SGHRS and CDR2 is YFSETQ. Deletions cut 4 bases from V and 5 bases from J, with 21 bases between. The CDR3 is 16 residues long. The CDR3 protein is CASSPGREGGRETQYF. CDR3 bases: TGCGCCAGCAGCCCAGGTCGAGAAGGCGGAAGGGAGACCCAGTACTTC. The full variable domain, with the rest looked up from reference TRBV5-1 and TRBJ2-5, is KAGVTQTPRYLIKTRGQQVTLSCSPISGHRSVSWYQQTPGQGLQFLFEYFSETQRNKGNFPGRFSGRQFSNSRSEMNVSTLELGDSALYLCASSPGREGGRETQYFGPGTRLLVL.

This clone occurred once. A read error may produce the germline difference seen at one junction end. The chain uses TRBV7-7 and TRBJ2-2; D is perhaps TRBD2 (6 bases). From germline, CDR1 is SSHAT and CDR2 FNYEAQ (reference sequence). The CDR3 loop spans 16 amino acids. The CDR3 loop reads CASSLEGGADTGELFF. CDR3 nucleotides: TGTGCTAGCAGCTTAGAAGGCGGGGCGGACACCGGGGAGCTGTTTTTT.

The chain joins TRBV6-5 to TRBJ1-2; the D gene is possibly TRBD1 (6 bases). Germline values: CDR1 MNHEY, CDR2 SVGAGI. The V gene lost 5 bases and the J gene lost 10 bases, with 11 bases spanning the gap. CDR3 length: 11 residues. CDR3 amino acids: CASSKQGVYTF. DNA for the CDR3: TGTGCCAGCAGTAAACAGGGAGTCTACACCTTC.

The genes are TRBV7-2 and TRBJ1-1, with D maybe TRBD1 (5 bases). Per germline, CDR1 SGHTA and CDR2 FQGNSA. V lost 0 bases and J 1 base, leaving 9 bases between the germline ends. The CDR3 runs 15 residues. The CDR3 reads CASSLAGRGNTEAFF. The CDR3 DNA reads TGTGCCAGCAGCTTAGCGGGGCGGGGGAACACTGAAGCTTTCTTT.